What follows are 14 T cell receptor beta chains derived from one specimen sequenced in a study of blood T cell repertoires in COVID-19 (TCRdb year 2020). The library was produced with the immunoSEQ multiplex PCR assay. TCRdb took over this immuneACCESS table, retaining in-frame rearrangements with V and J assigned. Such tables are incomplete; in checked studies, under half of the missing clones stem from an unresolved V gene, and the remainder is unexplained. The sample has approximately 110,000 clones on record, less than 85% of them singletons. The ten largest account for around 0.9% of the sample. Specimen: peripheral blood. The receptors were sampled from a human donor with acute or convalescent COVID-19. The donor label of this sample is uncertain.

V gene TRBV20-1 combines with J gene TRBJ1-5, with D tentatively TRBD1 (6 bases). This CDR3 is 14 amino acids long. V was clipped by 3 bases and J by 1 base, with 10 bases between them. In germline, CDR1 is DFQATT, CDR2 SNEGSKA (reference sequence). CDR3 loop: CSASGQSSNQPQHF. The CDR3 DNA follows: TGCAGTGCTAGTGGACAGAGCAGCAATCAGCCCCAGCATTTT.

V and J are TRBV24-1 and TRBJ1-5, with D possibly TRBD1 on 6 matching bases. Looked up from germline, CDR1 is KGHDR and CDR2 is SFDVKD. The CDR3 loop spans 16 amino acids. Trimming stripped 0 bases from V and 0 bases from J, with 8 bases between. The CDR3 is CATSDLGGSSNQPQHF. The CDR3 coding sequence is TGTGCCACCAGTGATTTGGGGGGCTCTAGCAATCAGCCCCAGCATTTT.

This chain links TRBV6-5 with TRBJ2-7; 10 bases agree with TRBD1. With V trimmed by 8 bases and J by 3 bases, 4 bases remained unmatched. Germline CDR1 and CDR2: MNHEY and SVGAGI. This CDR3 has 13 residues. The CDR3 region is CASARTGGYEQYV. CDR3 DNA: TGTGCCAGCGCCCGGACAGGGGGCTACGAGCAGTACGTC.

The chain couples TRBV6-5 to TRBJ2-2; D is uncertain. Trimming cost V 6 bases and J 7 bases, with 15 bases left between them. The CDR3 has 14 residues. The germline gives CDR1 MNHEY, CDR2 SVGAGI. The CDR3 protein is CASSPTPWHGELFF. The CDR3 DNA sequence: TGTGCCAGCAGCCCCACGCCCTGGCACGGGGAGCTGTTTTTT.

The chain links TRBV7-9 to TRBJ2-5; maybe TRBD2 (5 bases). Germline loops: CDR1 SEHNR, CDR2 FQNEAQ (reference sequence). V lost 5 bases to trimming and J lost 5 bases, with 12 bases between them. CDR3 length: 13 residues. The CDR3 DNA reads TGTGCCAGCAGCCCGTCCGGGGTTGAGACCCAGTACTTC. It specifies CASSPSGVETQYF.

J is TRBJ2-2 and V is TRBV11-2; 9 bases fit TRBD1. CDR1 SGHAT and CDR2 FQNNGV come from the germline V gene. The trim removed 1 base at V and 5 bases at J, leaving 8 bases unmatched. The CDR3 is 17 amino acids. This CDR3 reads CASSLARTGVGTGELFF. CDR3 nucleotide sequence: TGTGCCAGCAGCTTAGCCCGGACAGGGGTGGGAACCGGGGAGCTGTTTTTT.

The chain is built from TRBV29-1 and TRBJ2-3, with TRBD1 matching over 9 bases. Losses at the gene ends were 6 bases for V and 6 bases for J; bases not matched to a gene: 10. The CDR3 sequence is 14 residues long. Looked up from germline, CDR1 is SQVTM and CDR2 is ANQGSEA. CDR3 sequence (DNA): TGCAGCGTCTCTAGGACAGGGGAGTACGATACGCAGTATTTT. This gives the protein CSVSRTGEYDTQYF.

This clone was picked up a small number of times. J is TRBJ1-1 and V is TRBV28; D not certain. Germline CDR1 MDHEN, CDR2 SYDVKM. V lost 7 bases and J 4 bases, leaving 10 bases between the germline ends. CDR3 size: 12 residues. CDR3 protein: CASITLGTEAFF. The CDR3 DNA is TGTGCCAGCATTACCCTAGGCACTGAAGCTTTCTTT. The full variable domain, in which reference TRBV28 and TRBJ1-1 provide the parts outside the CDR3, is DVKVTQSSRYLVKRTGEKVFLECVQDMDHENMFWYRQDPGLGLRLIYFSYDVKMKEKGDIPEGYSVSREKKERFSLILESASTNQTSMYLCASITLGTEAFFGQGTRLTVV.

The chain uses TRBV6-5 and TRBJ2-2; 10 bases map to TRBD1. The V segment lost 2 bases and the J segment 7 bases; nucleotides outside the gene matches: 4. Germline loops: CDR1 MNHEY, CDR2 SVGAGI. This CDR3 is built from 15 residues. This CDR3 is CASSYPGTGVGELFF. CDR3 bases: TGTGCCAGCAGTTACCCCGGGACAGGGGTCGGGGAGCTGTTTTTT.

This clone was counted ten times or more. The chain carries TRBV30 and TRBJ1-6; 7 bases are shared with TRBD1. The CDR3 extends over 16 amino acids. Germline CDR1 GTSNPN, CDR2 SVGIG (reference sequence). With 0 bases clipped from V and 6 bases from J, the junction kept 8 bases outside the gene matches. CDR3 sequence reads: CAWSVRTGATNSPLHF. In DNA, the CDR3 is TGTGCCTGGAGTGTACGGACAGGCGCTACTAATTCACCCCTCCACTTT.

CDR3 sequence reads: CASSNRGRGLDSGNTIYF. CDR3 nucleotides: TGTGCCAGCAGCAATCGGGGCAGGGGGCTTGACTCTGGAAACACCATATATTTT. The rearrangement joins TRBV21-1 to TRBJ1-3; whether TRBD1, the table's D call, matches the DNA was not checked. TRBV21-1 is a pseudogene locus. This CDR3 has 18 amino acids.

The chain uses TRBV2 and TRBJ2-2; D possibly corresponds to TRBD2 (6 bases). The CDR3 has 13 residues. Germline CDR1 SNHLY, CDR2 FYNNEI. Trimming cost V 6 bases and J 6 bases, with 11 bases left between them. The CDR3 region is CASRRGIAGELFF. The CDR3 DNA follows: TGTGCCAGCAGGCGCGGGATTGCCGGGGAGCTGTTTTTT.

The CDR3 region is CASSSGGLKDYGYTF. The CDR3 DNA is TGTGCCAGCAGCTCTGGGGGACTTAAAGATTATGGCTACACCTTC. The chain has TRBV14 and TRBJ1-2; D may be TRBD1 (5 bases). CDR1 is SGHDN and CDR2 is FVKESK in the germline V gene. V was clipped by 5 bases and J by 5 bases, with 18 bases between them. The CDR3 has 15 amino acids.

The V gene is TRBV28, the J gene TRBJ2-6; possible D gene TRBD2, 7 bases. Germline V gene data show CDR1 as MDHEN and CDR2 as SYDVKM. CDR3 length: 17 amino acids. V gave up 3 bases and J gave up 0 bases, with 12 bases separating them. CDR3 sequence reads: CASSFGGGPSGANVLTF. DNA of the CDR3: TGTGCCAGCAGTTTTGGGGGGGGCCCCTCTGGGGCCAACGTCCTGACTTTC.